This T cell receptor beta chain was sequenced for a study of blood T cells in healthy people across ages. This clonotype was counted between two and nine times. V dropped 10 bases and J dropped 4 bases, with 19 bases sitting between them. Per germline, CDR1 SGHNT and CDR2 YENEEA. The CDR3 length is 14 residues. A second PCR, run for roughly 6 to 11 cycles, used a sample-barcoded 5' primer plus a J-beta primer mix. TCRdb used MiXCR to reprocess the 5' RACE reads, holding one entry per CDR3 protein. The sample records 550,000 to 600,000 distinct CDR3 sequences, 25% to 30% being singletons. The rearrangement joins TRBV11-3 to TRBJ2-5; possible D gene TRBD2, 5 bases. The specimen was blood. This TCR came from a woman aged 70 to 79 in good health. CDR3 nucleotides: TGTGCCAACAAGGAGTTAGCGATGGGAGAGACCCAGTACTTC. Its translation: CANKELAMGETQYF.